The 30 T cell receptor beta chains reported below all come from one sample, sequenced in a study of shared T cell receptors in the human thymus. TCRdb's table, derived via immunoSEQ multiplex PCR, lists solely in-frame clones and lacks some. The top ten hold 0.013% of the sample, which has 450,000 to 650,000 clones, more than 75% seen once. The data were also submitted as part of a second study, on human thymus T cells.

Source material: thymocytes. The receptor source for this set is a boy under three years old with a congenital heart defect.

This chain connects TRBV18 to TRBJ2-7, with 9 bases lining up with TRBD2. Germline V lookup: CDR1 KGHSH, CDR2 LQKENI. The trim removed 3 bases at V and 3 bases at J, leaving 3 bases unmatched. This CDR3 spans 14 amino acids. The CDR3 coding sequence is TGTGCCAGCTCACCCGGGACTAGCAGCTACGAGCAGTACTTC. This translates into CASSPGTSSYEQYF.

The J gene is TRBJ1-1, the V gene TRBV19, with no clear D. In germline, CDR1 is LNHDA, CDR2 SQIVND (reference sequence). V gave up 3 bases and J gave up 0 bases, with 17 bases separating them. This CDR3 has 17 residues. The CDR3 bases are TGTGCCAGTAGTATGAGGAGCGGGCTAGAGATGAACACTGAAGCTTTCTTT. It specifies CASSMRSGLEMNTEAFF.

This chain links TRBV27 with TRBJ2-2; 10 nucleotides align to TRBD2. Germline assignment: CDR1 MNHEY and CDR2 SMNVEV (reference sequence). This CDR3 region has 16 residues. J lost 7 bases, V lost 5 bases, and 10 bases had no gene match. DNA for the CDR3: TGTGCCAGCAGTAAGATAGCGGGAGGTTTTCGCGGGGAGCTGTTTTTT. Amino acid sequence: CASSKIAGGFRGELFF.

The chain recombines TRBV5-6 with TRBJ1-1; 7 bases agree with TRBD1. The V segment lost 0 bases and the J segment 8 bases; nucleotides outside the gene matches: 7. This CDR3 is built from 14 residues. Germline lookup yields CDR1 SGHDT and CDR2 YYEEEE. The CDR3 sequence is CASSLARDSQEAFF. The CDR3 region has the DNA TGTGCCAGCAGCTTGGCCCGGGACAGCCAAGAAGCTTTCTTT.

The V call is TRBV7-8, the J call TRBJ2-7, with TRBD1 as a possible D gene (6 bases). CDR3 length equals 14 residues. V was trimmed by 3 bases and J by 3 bases, leaving 12 bases between them. CDR1 SGHVS and CDR2 FQNEAQ come from the germline V gene. The CDR3 coding sequence is TGTGCCAGCAGCTTGTGGACAGACTACTACGAGCAGTACTTC. The encoded protein is CASSLWTDYYEQYF. Variable domain in full (rest from reference TRBV7-8 and TRBJ2-7): GAGVSQSPRYKVAKRGQDVALRCDPISGHVSLFWYQQALGQGPEFLTYFQNEAQLDKSGLPSDRFFAERPEGSVSTLKIQRTQQEDSAVYLCASSLWTDYYEQYFGPGTRLTVT.

The chain carries TRBV10-3 and TRBJ2-1, with 11 nucleotides matching TRBD2. The V segment lost 2 bases and the J segment 8 bases; nucleotides outside the gene matches: 8. Germline CDR1 reads ENHRY; CDR2 reads SYGVKD. CDR3 length: 16 amino acids. CDR3 sequence (DNA): TGTGCCATCAGTGAGGGGCCTAGCGGGAGGAAGGATGAGCAGTTCTTC. Protein sequence: CAISEGPSGRKDEQFF.

The sample holds a few counts of this clone. The chain combines TRBV28 with TRBJ2-5; unclear D gene. The assigned J gene may be wrong: the sequence end matches TRBJ2-7 better. The CDR3 consists of 16 residues. In germline, CDR1 is MDHEN, CDR2 SYDVKM. CDR3 sequence reads: CASSPGSRVSSYEQYF. DNA for the CDR3: TGTGCCAGCAGTCCGGGTAGTAGAGTCTCCTCCTACGAGCAGTACTTC.

The V gene is TRBV28, the J gene TRBJ1-4; TRBD1 aligns across 10 bases. The CDR3 covers 14 residues. The junction had 6 bases not matched to a gene; V was cut back by 6 bases and J by 8 bases. Germline values: CDR1 MDHEN, CDR2 SYDVKM. The CDR3 here is CASSTDRGAEKLFF. The DNA of the CDR3 is TGTGCCAGCAGCACGGACAGGGGGGCCGAAAAACTGTTTTTT.

The chain recombines TRBV14 with TRBJ1-1; 7 nucleotides agree with TRBD1. Germline V gene data show CDR1 as SGHDN and CDR2 as FVKESK. Trimming took 4 bases from V and 0 from J; bases not matched to a gene: 5. The CDR3 has 15 residues. CDR3 DNA sequence: TGTGCCAGCAGCCGAGGGACAGCTATGAACACTGAAGCTTTCTTT. Protein: CASSRGTAMNTEAFF.

The V gene is TRBV20-1, the J gene TRBJ2-7; D gene uncertain. The V and J ends lost 6 bases and 7 bases respectively, with 10 bases between them. This CDR3 spans 10 amino acids. Germline V gives CDR1 DFQATT, CDR2 SNEGSKA (reference sequence). The CDR3 region is CSAFVSEQYF. The DNA for the CDR3 is TGCAGTGCGTTTGTTAGTGAGCAGTACTTC.

CDR3 DNA: TGTGCCAGCACTCCCTCCAGGTGGGGGGAAAGATACGAGCAGTACTTC. It encodes CASTPSRWGERYEQYF. The chain recombines TRBV6-6 with TRBJ2-7, with D possibly being TRBD2 (6 bases). The CDR3 runs 16 residues. The V gene's germline CDR1 is MNHNY and CDR2 SVGAGI (reference sequence). V was cut by 7 bases and J by 4 bases, with 23 bases left in between.

V is TRBV4-2 and J is TRBJ2-1; 14 bases align to TRBD2. After removal of 4 bases from V and 0 bases from J, the junction contained 5 bases not matched to a gene. Looked up from germline, CDR1 is LGHNA and CDR2 is YNFKEQ. This CDR3 comprises 18 residues. The CDR3 coding sequence is TGTGCCAGCAGCCCGACTAGCGGGAGGGTAAGCTCCTACAATGAGCAGTTCTTC. This sequence encodes CASSPTSGRVSSYNEQFF.

The CDR3 region has the DNA TGTGCCAGCAGCTTCCGAGACAGGGGGGGTTATATGAACACTGAAGCTTTCTTT. Amino acid sequence: CASSFRDRGGYMNTEAFF. This sequence joins TRBV5-4 and TRBJ1-1; TRBD1 aligns across 9 bases. This CDR3 has 18 amino acids. V lost 2 bases to trimming and J lost 0 bases; unmatched junction nucleotides: 11. Germline CDR1 is SGHNT and CDR2 is YYREEE (reference sequence).

The rearrangement joins TRBV7-9 to TRBJ2-1; tentative D call: TRBD2 (6 bases). Trimming took off 5 bases at V and 5 bases at J, with 22 bases between the two ends. CDR1 SEHNR and CDR2 FQNEAQ come from the germline V gene (reference sequence). The CDR3 runs to 17 residues. CDR3 region: CASSPPRGSGVHNEQFF. The CDR3 DNA reads as TGTGCCAGCAGCCCCCCTCGAGGGTCGGGGGTCCACAATGAGCAGTTCTTC.

The V and J genes are TRBV6-4 and TRBJ1-2; D might be TRBD1 (5 bases). CDR3 length: 14 residues. Germline V CDR1 and CDR2: MRHNA, SNTAGT. V was shortened by 0 bases and J by 8 bases, with 13 bases between the two germline ends. The CDR3 DNA reads as TGTGCCAGCAGTGACTCGGGGGGGTTGGAGGGCTACACCTTC. It translates to CASSDSGGLEGYTF.

This clone has just a few counts. The chain links TRBV25-1 to TRBJ1-1; 8 nucleotides agree with TRBD1. The CDR3 is 16 residues long. Per the germline V gene, CDR1 is MGHDK and CDR2 is SYGVNS. Trimming cost V 6 bases and J 1 base; bases outside gene matches: 10. The CDR3 sequence: CASRDPRGTGNTEAFF. In nucleotides, the CDR3 is TGTGCCAGCAGGGACCCACGCGGGACAGGGAACACTGAAGCTTTCTTT.

V gene TRBV18 combines with J gene TRBJ2-7, with 10 bases aligning to TRBD1. CDR1 is KGHSH and CDR2 is LQKENI in the germline V gene. V was pared by 3 bases and J by 4 bases, with 9 bases of the junction left unmatched. There are 16 residues in the CDR3. CDR3 in DNA: TGTGCCAGCTCACCCCCCGGGACAGGGGCAGGGTACGAGCAGTACTTC. It is translated as CASSPPGTGAGYEQYF.

The J gene is TRBJ2-7, the V gene TRBV9, with a possible D match to TRBD2 (5 bases). The CDR3 covers 13 residues. Germline values: CDR1 SGDLS, CDR2 YYNGEE. V gave up 0 bases and J gave up 4 bases, with 8 bases separating them. CDR3 bases: TGTGCCAGCAGCGTAGGTGGGGAGTACGAGCAGTACTTC. It is translated as CASSVGGEYEQYF.

The chain combines TRBV4-3 with TRBJ1-2; D is unclear. The CDR3 covers 13 residues. With 0 bases removed from V and 7 bases from J, the gap between germline ends came to 9 bases. The V gene's germline CDR1 is LGHNA and CDR2 YSLEER. CDR3 amino acids: CASSQELLTGYTF. In DNA, the CDR3 is TGCGCCAGCAGCCAAGAGCTTCTAACTGGCTACACCTTC.

The table lists this clone with a count of one. The chain combines TRBV4-1 with TRBJ2-5; 13 bases align to TRBD2. This CDR3 has 16 residues. Looked up from germline, CDR1 is MGHRA and CDR2 is YSYEKL. The V segment lost 4 bases and the J segment 5 bases; nucleotides outside the gene matches: 7. CDR3 region: CASSPWTSGRRETQYF. The CDR3 DNA reads TGCGCCAGCAGCCCTTGGACTAGCGGGAGACGGGAGACCCAGTACTTC.

A single count supports this clone. The chain employs TRBV6-6 and TRBJ1-5; 9 nucleotides agree with TRBD1. CDR1 is MNHNY, CDR2 SVGAGI, per germline (reference sequence). The V gene end was trimmed by 2 bases and the J gene end by 2 bases; junction bases not matched to a gene: 4. This CDR3 has 16 residues. The CDR3, as DNA: TGTGCCAGCAGTTACCCGACAGGGGGAGGCAATCAGCCCCAGCATTTT. Protein: CASSYPTGGGNQPQHF.

This clone has just a few counts. The V call is TRBV4-2, the J call TRBJ2-1; 14 bases fit TRBD2. This CDR3 has 20 residues. Trimming at V came to 2 bases and at J to 0 bases, leaving 9 bases not matched to a gene. CDR1 is LGHNA and CDR2 is YNFKEQ in the germline V gene. This chain's CDR3 is CASSQRGTSGSPSSYNEQFF. The CDR3 DNA reads as TGTGCCAGCAGCCAAAGAGGGACTAGCGGGAGCCCCAGCTCCTACAATGAGCAGTTCTTC.

In this sample, this clone turned up a few times. This rearrangement joins TRBV30 to TRBJ2-1; TRBD1 is a possible D gene (5 bases). The CDR3 sequence is 15 residues long. The V and J ends lost 0 bases and 6 bases respectively, with 15 bases between them. Germline CDR1 reads GTSNPN; CDR2 reads SVGIG (reference sequence). The CDR3 here is CAWSVHRQNPNEQFF. CDR3 DNA: TGTGCCTGGAGTGTACACAGGCAGAATCCCAATGAGCAGTTCTTC.

The CDR3 region is CASSYRAGVGEQFF. In DNA form, the CDR3 reads TGTGCCAGCAGTTACAGGGCGGGAGTGGGCGAGCAGTTCTTC. This sequence joins TRBV6-5 and TRBJ2-1; 7 bases are shared with TRBD2. Germline-derived CDR1 and CDR2 are MNHEY and SVGAGI. The ends lost 2 bases at V and 10 bases at J; junction bases unmatched: 8. This CDR3 is built from 14 residues.

CDR3 DNA sequence: TGTGCCTGGAGTTTGGGTGGAGTGGGTAACAATGAGCAGTTCTTC. It is translated as CAWSLGGVGNNEQFF. The chain combines TRBV30 with TRBJ2-1, with D unclear. The CDR3 totals 15 residues. Germline V CDR1 and CDR2: GTSNPN, SVGIG (reference sequence). V lost 2 bases and J lost 5, with 16 bases in between.

The chain links TRBV15 to TRBJ1-2; D ambiguous. Germline V gene lookup returns CDR1 LNHNV and CDR2 YYDKDF (reference sequence). The CDR3 has 17 residues. Trimming pared 1 base from V and 1 base from J, leaving 16 bases between. The DNA of the CDR3 is TGTGCCACCAGCAGAGTCGGGAGGGAAGGACTTAACTATGGCTACACCTTC. This translates into CATSRVGREGLNYGYTF.

The rearrangement uses TRBV2 and TRBJ2-1, with 9 bases that match TRBD2. Germline loops: CDR1 SNHLY, CDR2 FYNNEI. The CDR3 spans 15 residues. Germline trimming cut 7 bases from V and 5 bases from J; bases unmatched to any gene: 9. CDR3 DNA sequence: TGTGCCAGCACCCACCCCGCTAGCGGGAACAATGAGCAGTTCTTC. As protein: CASTHPASGNNEQFF. Full variable domain (remainder filled in from reference TRBV2 and TRBJ2-1): EPEVTQTPSHQVTQMGQEVILRCVPISNHLYFYWYRQILGQKVEFLVSFYNNEISEKSEIFDDQFSVERPDGSNFTLKIRSTKLEDSAMYFCASTHPASGNNEQFFGPGTRLTVL.

V usage is TRBV30 and J usage is TRBJ1-1, with no clear D. This CDR3 is built from 17 residues. Per germline, CDR1 GTSNPN and CDR2 SVGIG (reference sequence). V lost 0 bases and J lost 1, with 18 bases in between. DNA of the CDR3: TGTGCCTGGAGTGTACAGATGAGGGCTATAGGGAACACTGAAGCTTTCTTT. Its translation is CAWSVQMRAIGNTEAFF.

This clone was picked up a small number of times. This chain joins TRBV28 and TRBJ2-5; TRBD2 matches 10 bases. This CDR3 contains 21 residues. Germline-derived CDR1 and CDR2 are MDHEN and SYDVKM. With 4 bases clipped from V and 0 bases from J, the junction kept 20 bases outside the gene matches. The CDR3 protein is CASSSQPAPFGLAEYQETQYF. The CDR3 DNA sequence: TGTGCCAGCAGTTCCCAACCGGCCCCCTTCGGACTAGCGGAATACCAAGAGACCCAGTACTTC.

This chain uses TRBV5-1 with TRBJ1-2; D is ambiguous. Per germline, CDR1 SGHRS and CDR2 YFSETQ. The CDR3 has 15 residues. The germline V and J ends were trimmed by 2 bases and 4 bases, with 15 bases remaining between them. The CDR3 loop is CASSFSSLGIYGYTF. In DNA, the CDR3 is TGCGCCAGCAGCTTTTCGTCCCTTGGCATCTATGGCTACACCTTC. Variable domain in full (rest from reference TRBV5-1 and TRBJ1-2): KAGVTQTPRYLIKTRGQQVTLSCSPISGHRSVSWYQQTPGQGLQFLFEYFSETQRNKGNFPGRFSGRQFSNSRSEMNVSTLELGDSALYLCASSFSSLGIYGYTFGSGTRLTVV.